The next 31 T cell receptor beta chains were all read from a single sample in a study of patients and donors after allogeneic stem cell transplantation. TCRdb redid the calling of the RT-PCR reads with MiXCR, one entry per CDR3 protein. The sample lists roughly 200,000 distinct CDR3 sequences, around 40% occurring once. Sequencing used blood, either unsorted or a sorted T cell fraction (not recorded which). Receptor source: a human donor who was either an allogeneic HSCT recipient or a stem cell or donor lymphocyte infusion donor (not recorded which). It is not recorded whose cells these are; they may come from a transplant donor.

The rearrangement uses TRBV7-9 and TRBJ2-1; D call uncertain. Germline V gives CDR1 SEHNR, CDR2 FQNEAQ (reference sequence). CDR3 size: 14 residues. V lost 9 bases and J 0 bases, leaving 12 bases between the germline ends. The CDR3 protein is CASIAGDSYNEQFF. The CDR3 DNA reads as TGTGCCAGTATTGCCGGTGACTCCTACAATGAGCAGTTCTTC. Looking up the rest from reference TRBV7-9 and TRBJ2-1 gives the full variable domain: DTGVSQNPRHKITKRGQNVTFRCDPISEHNRLYWYRQTLGQGPEFLTYFQNEAQLEKSRLLSDRFSAERPKGSFSTLEIQRTEQGDSAMYLCASIAGDSYNEQFFGPGTRLTVL.

This clonotype was observed a handful of times. The chain uses TRBV2 and TRBJ1-6, with D possibly matching TRBD1 (6 bases). V was shortened by 0 bases and J by 9 bases, with 15 bases between the two germline ends. CDR3 length equals 16 residues. CDR1 SNHLY and CDR2 FYNNEI come from the germline V gene. CDR3 nucleotide sequence: TGTGCCAGCAGTGAAGCGCGAGGACAGTACAGTTCACCCCTCCACTTT. As protein: CASSEARGQYSSPLHF.

This clonotype was counted a few times. V is TRBV7-8 and J is TRBJ1-1; 7 nucleotides agree with TRBD1. In germline, CDR1 is SGHVS, CDR2 FQNEAQ. The CDR3 runs 12 residues. Trimming removed 4 bases from V and 10 bases from J; junction bases left unmatched: 6. CDR3 sequence reads: CASSYHRGTAFF. The CDR3 DNA reads TGTGCCAGCAGCTATCACAGGGGAACAGCTTTCTTT.

The V gene is TRBV24-1, the J gene TRBJ2-1, with TRBD2 as a possible D gene (5 bases). The CDR3 is 17 amino acids. CDR1 is KGHDR, CDR2 SFDVKD, per germline. With 0 bases removed from V and 6 bases from J, the gap between germline ends came to 17 bases. Here the CDR3 DNA reads TGTGCCACCAGTGATTTGCGAGGTCGGGGAACTAGCAATGAGCAGTTCTTC. Translating it yields CATSDLRGRGTSNEQFF.

The chain carries TRBV4-1 and TRBJ1-5; maybe TRBD1 (5 bases). The germline CDR1 and CDR2 sequences are MGHRA and YSYEKL. The CDR3 runs 16 residues. V lost 3 bases and J 0 bases, leaving 12 bases between the germline ends. The CDR3: CASSQSGSYSNQPQHF. The CDR3 bases are TGCGCCAGCAGCCAGTCAGGGTCCTATAGCAATCAGCCCCAGCATTTT.

This clonotype was observed a handful of times. The V gene is TRBV15, the J gene TRBJ1-4, with 11 bases matching TRBD1. Unmatched junction bases numbered 10, after V lost 2 bases and J lost 5 bases. The CDR3 extends over 18 amino acids. Germline CDR1 reads LNHNV; CDR2 reads YYDKDF (reference sequence). CDR3 in amino acids: CATSRSWDRGNLNEKLFF. CDR3 coding DNA: TGTGCCACCAGCAGATCTTGGGACAGGGGGAATCTGAATGAAAAACTGTTTTTT.

This chain connects TRBV25-1 to TRBJ1-2; D call uncertain. Germline values: CDR1 MGHDK, CDR2 SYGVNS. The germline V and J ends were trimmed by 0 bases and 3 bases, with 8 bases remaining between them. The CDR3 loop spans 14 amino acids. The CDR3 region has the DNA TGTGCCAGCAGTGAATATGGCAAGGACTATGGCTACACCTTC. Encoded protein: CASSEYGKDYGYTF.

The chain joins TRBV5-1 to TRBJ2-7; D possibly uses TRBD1 or TRBD2 (5 bases each). V lost 0 bases, J lost 2 bases, and 12 bases lay in between. The CDR3 is 15 amino acids. Germline loops: CDR1 SGHRS, CDR2 YFSETQ. For the CDR3, the DNA is TGCGCCAGCAGCTTGGTCGGGACGGTGACCTACGAGCAGTACTTC. Encoded protein: CASSLVGTVTYEQYF.

The chain recombines TRBV3-1 with TRBJ1-1, with D tentatively TRBD1 (5 bases). This CDR3 is built from 13 residues. The V and J ends lost 5 bases and 6 bases respectively, with 13 bases between them. The germline CDR1 and CDR2 sequences are LGHDT and YNNKEL (reference sequence). The CDR3 here is CASSSLGTSEAFF. The CDR3 coding sequence is TGTGCCAGCAGCTCTTTAGGGACGTCTGAAGCTTTCTTT. Based on the CDR3 plus reference TRBV3-1 and TRBJ1-1, the full variable domain is DTAVSQTPKYLVTQMGNDKSIKCEQNLGHDTMYWYKQDSKKFLKIMFSYNNKELIINETVPNRFSPKSPDKAHLNLHINSLELGDSAVYFCASSSLGTSEAFFGQGTRLTVV.

The rearrangement joins TRBV5-1 to TRBJ1-5; the D gene is possibly TRBD1 (5 bases). The CDR3 contains 16 residues. Between the trimmed V and J ends, which lost 4 bases and 0 bases, there was a span of 14 bases. Germline V gene data show CDR1 as SGHRS and CDR2 as YFSETQ. CDR3 DNA sequence: TGCGCCAGCAGCATGAGGGGTCCTTATAGCAATCAGCCCCAGCATTTT. Residues: CASSMRGPYSNQPQHF.

This clonotype was picked up many times. This chain joins TRBV12-3 or TRBV12-4 and TRBJ2-3; D tentatively reads TRBD1 or TRBD2 (5 bases each). This CDR3 is built from 16 residues. Trimming pared 6 bases from V and 5 bases from J, leaving 21 bases between. CDR3 protein: CASRSLRDVREDTQYF. The CDR3 DNA is TGTGCCAGCAGGTCACTCCGGGACGTCCGTGAAGATACGCAGTATTTT.

The CDR3 coding sequence is TGTGCCAGCAGCCCAGACAGGGATATGAACACTGAAGCTTTCTTT. Its protein product is CASSPDRDMNTEAFF. The chain recombines TRBV9 with TRBJ1-1, with TRBD1 identical over 7 bases. The CDR3 contains 15 residues. The V and J ends lost 4 bases and 0 bases, in that order; junction bases with no gene match: 6. Germline V gene sequence: CDR1 SGDLS, CDR2 YYNGEE.

This clonotype occurred a few times. The chain recombines TRBV20-1 with TRBJ2-1; the D gene could be TRBD1 or TRBD2 (5 bases each). V was cut by 3 bases and J by 5 bases, with 8 bases left in between. The CDR3 totals 12 residues. The germline V gene encodes CDR1 DFQATT and CDR2 SNEGSKA (reference sequence). DNA for the CDR3: TGCAGTGCTAGTCGGGGCCACAATGAGCAGTTCTTC. This sequence encodes CSASRGHNEQFF.

The CDR3 coding sequence is TGTGCCAGCAGTTTAGCGCGAGGGGAGGCTTTCTTT. This codes for CASSLARGEAFF. The chain uses TRBV12-3 or TRBV12-4 and TRBJ1-1; TRBD1 might be the D (5 bases). The V end was cut by 0 bases, the J end by 11 bases, with 10 bases between. There are 12 residues in the CDR3.

This chain uses TRBV12-3 or TRBV12-4 with TRBJ1-4, with D perhaps matching TRBD1 (5 bases). The CDR3 is made up of 16 amino acids. The V end lost 5 bases, the J end lost 0 bases, and 13 bases lay between the germline ends. Here the CDR3 reads CASSPQGTATNEKLFF. The CDR3 coding sequence is TGTGCCAGCAGTCCCCAGGGCACGGCAACTAATGAAAAACTGTTTTTT.

V gene TRBV2 combines with J gene TRBJ1-1; D gene uncertain. Germline V gives CDR1 SNHLY, CDR2 FYNNEI. The CDR3 consists of 14 residues. V was pared by 7 bases and J by 3 bases, with 15 bases between. The CDR3 is CASTPRTRDTEAFF. As DNA, the CDR3 is TGTGCCAGCACCCCTCGAACAAGGGACACTGAAGCTTTCTTT.

The CDR3 nucleotides read TGTGCCAGCAGCTTAGCGACAGGGACAGATACGCAGTATTTT. Translating it yields CASSLATGTDTQYF. The chain has TRBV7-7 and TRBJ2-3, with 7 bases aligning to TRBD1. Unmatched junction bases numbered 0, after V lost 0 bases and J lost 3 bases. Germline assignment: CDR1 SSHAT and CDR2 FNYEAQ (reference sequence). The CDR3 spans 14 residues.

This clonotype was detected only a few times. The rearrangement links TRBV12-3 or TRBV12-4 to TRBJ1-5; 8 bases line up with TRBD1. CDR3 size: 15 residues. J gave up 2 bases and V 2 bases, and 2 bases lay outside the gene matches. For the CDR3, the DNA is TGTGCCAGCAGTTTACAGGGGGCGGGCAATCAGCCCCAGCATTTT. This sequence encodes CASSLQGAGNQPQHF.

The chain uses TRBV5-1 and TRBJ2-3; the D is unclear. From germline, CDR1 is SGHRS and CDR2 YFSETQ. The CDR3 sequence is 13 residues long. The V end lost 7 bases, the J end lost 0 bases, and 9 bases lay between the germline ends. The CDR3 loop reads CASFSPSTDTQYF. CDR3 DNA: TGCGCCAGCTTCTCCCCTAGCACAGATACGCAGTATTTT. The full variable domain, rest sourced from reference TRBV5-1 and TRBJ2-3, is KAGVTQTPRYLIKTRGQQVTLSCSPISGHRSVSWYQQTPGQGLQFLFEYFSETQRNKGNFPGRFSGRQFSNSRSEMNVSTLELGDSALYLCASFSPSTDTQYFGPGTRLTVL.

The rearrangement links TRBV11-2 to TRBJ1-5, with D perhaps matching TRBD1 (6 bases). CDR1 is SGHAT, CDR2 FQNNGV, per germline. The CDR3 runs to 15 residues. The germline V and J ends were trimmed by 1 base and 2 bases, with 9 bases remaining between them. CDR3 in amino acids: CASSLAPGGNQPQHF. CDR3 sequence (DNA): TGTGCCAGCAGCTTAGCGCCAGGGGGCAATCAGCCCCAGCATTTT. The full variable domain, in which reference TRBV11-2 and TRBJ1-5 provide the parts outside the CDR3, is EAGVAQSPRYKIIEKRQSVAFWCNPISGHATLYWYQQILGQGPKLLIQFQNNGVVDDSQLPKDRFSAERLKGVDSTLKIQPAKLEDSAVYLCASSLAPGGNQPQHFGDGTRLSIL.

The CDR3 here is CASSFDFFSGSAGTDTQYF. The CDR3 DNA follows: TGTGCCAGCAGTTTCGATTTTTTTTCTGGGTCGGCCGGCACAGATACGCAGTATTTT. The rearrangement joins TRBV28 to TRBJ2-3; D unclear. The CDR3 sequence is 19 residues long. Germline V gene sequence: CDR1 MDHEN, CDR2 SYDVKM. Trimming shortened V by 3 bases and J by 1 base, and 23 bases separated the two germline ends.

The chain combines TRBV6-6 with TRBJ2-3; D gene unclear. Germline-derived CDR1 and CDR2 are MNHNY and SVGAGI (reference sequence). The CDR3 extends over 11 amino acids. V was cut by 6 bases and J by 5 bases, with 6 bases left in between. The CDR3 region has the DNA TGTGCCAGCAGCCATCGAGATACGCAGTATTTT. Its protein is CASSHRDTQYF.

V gene TRBV7-8 combines with J gene TRBJ2-2; 9 bases align to TRBD1. V lost 1 base and J lost 5; bases outside the gene matches: 2. From germline, CDR1 is SGHVS and CDR2 FQNEAQ. This CDR3 spans 15 amino acids. The CDR3 bases are TGTGCCAGCAGCTTAGAAGGACAGGGGACCGGGGAGCTGTTTTTT. Amino acids: CASSLEGQGTGELFF.

This sequence joins TRBV28 and TRBJ1-1; the D is unclear. There are 13 residues in the CDR3. Germline V gene data show CDR1 as MDHEN and CDR2 as SYDVKM. Trimming left V 6 bases short and J 6 bases short, with 14 bases between. This CDR3 reads CASSMDRLAEAFF. The DNA for the CDR3 is TGTGCCAGCAGCATGGACCGGTTGGCTGAAGCTTTCTTT.

This clonotype has only a few counts. This chain connects TRBV4-1 to TRBJ2-1; perhaps TRBD2 as D (6 bases). This CDR3 has 15 amino acids. Germline loops: CDR1 MGHRA, CDR2 YSYEKL. V lost 1 base to trimming and J lost 4 bases, with 11 bases between them. The CDR3 nucleotides are TGCGCCAGCAGCCAAGGGGACTGGGAGTACAATGAGCAGTTCTTC. Residues: CASSQGDWEYNEQFF.

The rearrangement uses TRBV10-3 and TRBJ1-1, with D perhaps matching TRBD1 (5 bases). V dropped 5 bases and J dropped 3 bases, with 19 bases sitting between them. The CDR3 contains 16 residues. Per germline, CDR1 ENHRY and CDR2 SYGVKD. CDR3 region: CAISPSGAELYTEAFF. DNA of the CDR3: TGTGCCATCAGTCCAAGTGGGGCAGAGTTGTACACTGAAGCTTTCTTT.

This clonotype appeared once. V gene TRBV27 combines with J gene TRBJ2-7; 8 bases match TRBD2. Germline V lookup: CDR1 MNHEY, CDR2 SMNVEV (reference sequence). With 3 bases clipped from V and 1 base from J, the junction kept 8 bases outside the gene matches. The CDR3 consists of 16 residues. This CDR3 reads CASSFSRGAGSYEQYF. The CDR3 DNA sequence: TGTGCCAGCAGTTTCTCGCGGGGGGCTGGGTCCTACGAGCAGTACTTC.

This clonotype was counted only a few times. V is TRBV29-1 and J is TRBJ1-5; no clear D gene. This CDR3 region has 13 residues. The germline V gene encodes CDR1 SQVTM and CDR2 ANQGSEA. V was shortened by 7 bases and J by 3 bases, with 13 bases between the two germline ends. CDR3 nucleotides: TGCAGCGCCCGACTGGGATTCAATCAGCCCCAGCATTTT. Protein: CSARLGFNQPQHF.

J is TRBJ1-1 and V is TRBV7-3; D unclear. Germline V gene data show CDR1 as SGHTA and CDR2 as FQGTGA. The CDR3 spans 13 residues. Trimming left V 5 bases short and J 0 bases short, with 7 bases between. CDR3 protein: CASSPSLNTEAFF. The CDR3 region has the DNA TGTGCCAGCAGCCCCAGTTTGAACACTGAAGCTTTCTTT.

The gene calls are TRBV7-2 and TRBJ2-2; D unresolved. V was shortened by 2 bases and J by 1 base, with 5 bases between the two germline ends. This CDR3 contains 14 residues. Germline V lookup: CDR1 SGHTA, CDR2 FQGNSA. CDR3 residues: CASSLSRNTGELFF. Written as DNA, the CDR3 is TGTGCCAGCAGCTTAAGCAGGAACACCGGGGAGCTGTTTTTT.

The chain recombines TRBV7-2 with TRBJ1-2; 8 bases are shared with TRBD1. V shed 1 base and J 8 bases; nucleotides not matched to a gene: 3. The CDR3 sequence is 13 residues long. Germline values: CDR1 SGHTA, CDR2 FQGNSA. The CDR3 is CASSLGTGTGYTF. The CDR3, as DNA: TGTGCCAGCAGCTTAGGGACAGGGACCGGCTACACCTTC.